Here is one T cell receptor (beta chain) with its context. The V gene's germline CDR1 is SNHLY and CDR2 FYNNEI. This CDR3 is built from 16 residues. The data derive from a study of T cells expressing NK-cell markers. TCRdb derives one entry per CDR3 protein from the 5' RACE reads, leaving out DNA. The table lists some 450,000 distinct CDR3 sequences, with more than 7% in the top ten. The chain has TRBV2 and TRBJ2-1. The sample was blood T cells: a sorted CD56 or NKG2C T cell subset, CD4+ or CD8+ T cells, or bulk PBMC T cells (not recorded which). This TCR came from a woman between 18 and 69 years old in good health. This CDR3 is CASSEAVGNIYNEQFF.